Following are 8 T cell receptor beta chains from one sample sequenced in a study of CD8+ T cells in alopecia areata. Following RNA extraction, reverse transcription yielded cDNA that acted as the sequencing template. Here immunoSEQ multiplex PCR was the method, and the copy in TCRdb shows in-frame clones only, minus some. This repertoire shows 100,000 to 130,000 clones, 50% to 60% found once; its top ten account for 20% to 25%. The material sequenced was NKG2D-low CD8+ T cells sorted from blood. The receptors were sampled from a human donor with alopecia areata.

This clone was detected a few times. V gene TRBV7-8 combines with J gene TRBJ2-1, with 12 bases matching TRBD2. Trimming at V came to 5 bases and at J to 6 bases, leaving 11 bases not matched to a gene. The CDR3 has 17 residues. CDR1 is SGHVS and CDR2 is FQNEAQ in the germline V gene. This CDR3 reads CASSTLTGTSGFNEQFF. DNA of the CDR3: TGTGCCAGCAGCACCCTGACCGGGACTAGCGGGTTCAATGAGCAGTTCTTC.

The J gene is TRBJ2-1, the V gene TRBV11-2, with D perhaps TRBD2 (5 bases). Trimming removed 4 bases at V and 6 bases at J, with 10 bases between. Germline lookup yields CDR1 SGHAT and CDR2 FQNNGV. This CDR3 spans 13 amino acids. This chain's CDR3 is CASSSELGNEQFF. CDR3 nucleotide sequence: TGTGCCAGCAGCTCCGAACTAGGCAATGAGCAGTTCTTC.

This clone has more than one count but fewer than ten. The rearrangement joins TRBV5-1 to TRBJ2-1; D unclear. Germline V gene data show CDR1 as SGHRS and CDR2 as YFSETQ. Trimming removed 3 bases from V and 7 bases from J, with 14 bases in between. This CDR3 has 14 amino acids. The CDR3, as DNA: TGCGCCAGCAGCTCCCGGACCGCACTGAATGAGCAGTTCTTC. This encodes CASSSRTALNEQFF. The full variable domain, its missing parts supplied by reference TRBV5-1 and TRBJ2-1, is KAGVTQTPRYLIKTRGQQVTLSCSPISGHRSVSWYQQTPGQGLQFLFEYFSETQRNKGNFPGRFSGRQFSNSRSEMNVSTLELGDSALYLCASSSRTALNEQFFGPGTRLTVL.

This clone was observed a handful of times. The rearrangement joins TRBV5-5 to TRBJ2-6; D gene ambiguous. The CDR3 totals 13 residues. Per germline, CDR1 SGHKS and CDR2 YYEKEE (reference sequence). The V and J ends lost 6 bases and 1 base respectively, with 5 bases between them. In DNA, the CDR3 is TGTGCCAGCACCAAATCTGGGGCCAACGTCCTGACTTTC. This translates into CASTKSGANVLTF.

The chain has TRBV27 and TRBJ2-1; maybe TRBD2 (7 bases). V was shortened by 6 bases and J by 3 bases, with 15 bases between the two germline ends. Germline V lookup: CDR1 MNHEY, CDR2 SMNVEV (reference sequence). The length of the CDR3 is 15 residues. Here the CDR3 DNA reads TGTGCCAGCAGCTCTGGGGGGGCCGGCTACAATGAGCAGTTCTTC. Translated, it gives CASSSGGAGYNEQFF.

The rearrangement joins TRBV2 to TRBJ1-1; weak D call: TRBD1 (5 bases). V lost 8 bases, J lost 6 bases, and 10 bases lay in between. Germline V gene data show CDR1 as SNHLY and CDR2 as FYNNEI. The CDR3 length is 11 residues. This CDR3 reads CASYWGSEAFF. In DNA form, the CDR3 reads TGTGCCAGCTATTGGGGCTCTGAAGCTTTCTTT.

A few counts support this clone. This chain joins TRBV5-1 and TRBJ2-3; D remains unclear. The CDR3 has 14 amino acids. Germline loops: CDR1 SGHRS, CDR2 YFSETQ. Trimming removed 0 bases at V and 2 bases at J, with 7 bases between. The CDR3 reads CASSLDQITDTQYF. CDR3 DNA: TGCGCCAGCAGCTTGGATCAGATCACAGATACGCAGTATTTT.

This clone was seen more than once but under ten times. The rearrangement joins TRBV27 to TRBJ2-5; 8 bases are a match to TRBD2. The CDR3 contains 14 residues. The J segment lost 3 bases and the V segment lost 6 bases, leaving 6 bases of the junction unmatched. In germline, CDR1 is MNHEY, CDR2 SMNVEV (reference sequence). The DNA for the CDR3 is TGTGCCAGCAGCTCCCCGGGACTAGAAGAGACCCAGTACTTC. Protein: CASSSPGLEETQYF.